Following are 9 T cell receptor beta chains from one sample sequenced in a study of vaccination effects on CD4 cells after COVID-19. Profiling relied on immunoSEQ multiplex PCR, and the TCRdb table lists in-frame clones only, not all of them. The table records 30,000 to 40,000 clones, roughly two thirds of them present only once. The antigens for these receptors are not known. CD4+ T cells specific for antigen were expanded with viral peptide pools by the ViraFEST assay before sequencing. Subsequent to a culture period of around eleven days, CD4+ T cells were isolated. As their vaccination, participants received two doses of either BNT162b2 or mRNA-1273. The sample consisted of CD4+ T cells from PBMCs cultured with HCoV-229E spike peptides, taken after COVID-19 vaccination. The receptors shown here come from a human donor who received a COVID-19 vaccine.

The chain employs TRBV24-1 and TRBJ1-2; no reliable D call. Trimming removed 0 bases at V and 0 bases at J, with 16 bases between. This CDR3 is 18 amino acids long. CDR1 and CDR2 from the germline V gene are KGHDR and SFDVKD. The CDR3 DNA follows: TGTGCCACCAGTGATTTGATGGAAGAGTGTAAGGCTAACTATGGCTACACCTTC. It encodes CATSDLMEECKANYGYTF.

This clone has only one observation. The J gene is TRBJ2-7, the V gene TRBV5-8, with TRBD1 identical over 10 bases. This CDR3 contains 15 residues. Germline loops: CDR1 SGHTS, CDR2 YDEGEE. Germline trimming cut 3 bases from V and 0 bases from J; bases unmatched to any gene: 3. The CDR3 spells CASSSDRGASYEQYF. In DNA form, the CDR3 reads TGTGCCAGCAGCTCGGACAGGGGGGCCTCCTACGAGCAGTACTTC.

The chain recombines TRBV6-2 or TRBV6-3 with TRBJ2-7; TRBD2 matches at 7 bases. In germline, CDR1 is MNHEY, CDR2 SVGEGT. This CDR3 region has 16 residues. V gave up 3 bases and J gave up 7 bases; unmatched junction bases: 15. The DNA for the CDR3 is TGTGCCAGCAGTTATCAAACTCGGGGACTACGCCTGGAGCAGTACTTC. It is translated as CASSYQTRGLRLEQYF.

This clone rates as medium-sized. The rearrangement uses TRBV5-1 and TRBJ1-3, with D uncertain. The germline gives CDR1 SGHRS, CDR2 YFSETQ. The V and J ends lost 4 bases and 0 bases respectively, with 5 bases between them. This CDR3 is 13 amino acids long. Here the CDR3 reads CASSGNSGNTIYF. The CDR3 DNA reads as TGCGCCAGCAGCGGCAACTCTGGAAACACCATATATTTT.

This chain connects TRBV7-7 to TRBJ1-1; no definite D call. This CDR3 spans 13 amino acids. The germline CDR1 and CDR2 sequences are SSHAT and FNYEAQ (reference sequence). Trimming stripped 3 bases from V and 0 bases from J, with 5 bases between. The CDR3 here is CASSFQVNTEAFF. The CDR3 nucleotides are TGTGCCAGCAGCTTTCAGGTGAACACTGAAGCTTTCTTT.

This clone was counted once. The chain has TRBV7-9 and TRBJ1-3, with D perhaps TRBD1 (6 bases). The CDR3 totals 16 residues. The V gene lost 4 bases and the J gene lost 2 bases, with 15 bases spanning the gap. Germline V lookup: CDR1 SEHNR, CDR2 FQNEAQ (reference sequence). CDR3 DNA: TGTGCCAGCAGCTCTTCAGGGGTAGGGGCTGGAAACACCATATATTTT. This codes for CASSSSGVGAGNTIYF.

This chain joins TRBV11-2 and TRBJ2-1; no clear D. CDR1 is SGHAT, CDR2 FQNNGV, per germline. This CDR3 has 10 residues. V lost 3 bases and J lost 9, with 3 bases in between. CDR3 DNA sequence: TGTGCCAGCAGCTTCGGTGAGCAGTTCTTC. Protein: CASSFGEQFF.

The CDR3 sequence is CASSIGTGAPYGYTF. The CDR3 DNA follows: TGTGCCAGTAGTATAGGGACAGGGGCCCCCTATGGCTACACCTTC. The genes are TRBV19 and TRBJ1-2, with 9 positions matching TRBD1. The CDR3 has 15 amino acids. After removal of 1 base from V and 4 bases from J, the junction contained 4 bases not matched to a gene. Germline CDR1 is LNHDA and CDR2 is SQIVND (reference sequence).

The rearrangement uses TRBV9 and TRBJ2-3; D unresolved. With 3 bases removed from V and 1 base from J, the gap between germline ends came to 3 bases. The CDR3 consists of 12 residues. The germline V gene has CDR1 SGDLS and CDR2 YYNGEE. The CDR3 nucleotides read TGTGCCAGCAGCGCCCGCACAGATACGCAGTATTTT. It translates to CASSARTDTQYF.